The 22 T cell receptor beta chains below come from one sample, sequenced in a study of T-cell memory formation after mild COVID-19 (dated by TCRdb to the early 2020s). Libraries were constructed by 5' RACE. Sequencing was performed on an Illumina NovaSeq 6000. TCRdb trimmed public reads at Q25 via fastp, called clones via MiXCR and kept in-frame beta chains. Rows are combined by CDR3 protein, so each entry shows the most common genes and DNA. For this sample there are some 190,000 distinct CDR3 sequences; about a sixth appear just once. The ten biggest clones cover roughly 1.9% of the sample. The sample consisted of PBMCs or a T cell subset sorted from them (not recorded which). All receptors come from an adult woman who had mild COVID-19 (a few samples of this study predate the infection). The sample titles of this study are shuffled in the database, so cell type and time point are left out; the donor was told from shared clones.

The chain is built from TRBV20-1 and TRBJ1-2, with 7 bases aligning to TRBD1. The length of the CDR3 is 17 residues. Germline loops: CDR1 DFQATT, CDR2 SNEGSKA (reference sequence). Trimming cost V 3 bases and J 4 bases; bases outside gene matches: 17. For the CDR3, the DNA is TGCAGTGCTAGCCCCACCACGAGGCGAGGGGGCCTCTATGGCTACACCTTC. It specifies CSASPTTRRGGLYGYTF.

The DNA for the CDR3 is TGTGCCAGCAGCCCGAGGGCCACCAATCAGCCCCAGCATTTT. This translates into CASSPRATNQPQHF. The gene calls are TRBV7-2 and TRBJ1-5, with no clear D. The CDR3 has 14 residues. CDR1 and CDR2 from the germline V gene are SGHTA and FQGNSA. Trimming stripped 5 bases from V and 3 bases from J, with 11 bases between. Combining the CDR3 with reference TRBV7-2 and TRBJ1-5 gives the whole variable domain GAGVSQSPSNKVTEKGKDVELRCDPISGHTALYWYRQSLGQGLEFLIYFQGNSAPDKSGLPSDRFSAERTGGSVSTLTIQRTQQEDSAVYLCASSPRATNQPQHFGDGTRLSIL.

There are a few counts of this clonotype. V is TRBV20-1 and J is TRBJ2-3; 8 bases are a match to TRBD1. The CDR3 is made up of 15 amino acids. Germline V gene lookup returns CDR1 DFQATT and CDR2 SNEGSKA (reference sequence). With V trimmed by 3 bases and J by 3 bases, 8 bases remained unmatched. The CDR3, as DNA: TGCAGTGCTAGTCGGACAGGGAGAGGAACAGATACGCAGTATTTT. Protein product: CSASRTGRGTDTQYF.

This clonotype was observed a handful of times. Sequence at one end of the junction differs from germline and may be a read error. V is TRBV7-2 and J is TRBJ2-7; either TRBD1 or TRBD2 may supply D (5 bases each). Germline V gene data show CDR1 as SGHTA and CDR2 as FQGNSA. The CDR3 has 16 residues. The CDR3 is CASSEGGRELLRATHF. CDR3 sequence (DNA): TGTGCCAGCAGCGAAGGCGGCAGGGAGCTCCTACGAGCAACTCACTTC.

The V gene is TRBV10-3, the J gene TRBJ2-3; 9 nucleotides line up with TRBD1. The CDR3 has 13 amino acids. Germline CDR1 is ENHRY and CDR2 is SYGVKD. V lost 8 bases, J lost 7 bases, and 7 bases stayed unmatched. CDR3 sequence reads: CAISPGTGNTQYF. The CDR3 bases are TGTGCCATCTCCCCCGGGACAGGGAATACGCAGTATTTT.

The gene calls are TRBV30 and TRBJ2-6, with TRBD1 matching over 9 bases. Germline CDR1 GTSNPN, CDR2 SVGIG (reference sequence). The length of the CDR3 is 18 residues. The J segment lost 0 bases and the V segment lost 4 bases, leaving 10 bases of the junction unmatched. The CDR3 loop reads CAWTGGDRVRSGANVLTF. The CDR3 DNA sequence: TGTGCCTGGACCGGCGGGGACAGGGTCCGCTCTGGGGCCAACGTCCTGACTTTC.

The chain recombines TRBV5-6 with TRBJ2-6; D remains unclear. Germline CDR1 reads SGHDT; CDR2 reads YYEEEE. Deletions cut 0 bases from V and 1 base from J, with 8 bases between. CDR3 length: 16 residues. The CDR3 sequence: CASSLVGLSGANVLTF. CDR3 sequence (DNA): TGTGCCAGCAGCTTGGTGGGCCTGTCTGGGGCCAACGTCCTGACTTTC.

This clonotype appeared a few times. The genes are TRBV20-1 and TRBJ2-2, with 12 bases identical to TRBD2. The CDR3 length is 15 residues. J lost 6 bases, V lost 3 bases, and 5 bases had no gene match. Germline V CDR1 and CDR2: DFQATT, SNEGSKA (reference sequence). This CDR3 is CSARSSGRAAGELFF. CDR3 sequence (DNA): TGCAGTGCTAGGTCTAGCGGGAGGGCCGCCGGGGAGCTGTTTTTT.

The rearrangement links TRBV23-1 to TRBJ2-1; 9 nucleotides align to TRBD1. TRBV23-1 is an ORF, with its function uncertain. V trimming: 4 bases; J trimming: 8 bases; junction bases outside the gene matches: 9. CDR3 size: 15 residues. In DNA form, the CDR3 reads TGCGCCAGCAGTCTCCGCACAGGGGGCAAAGATGAGCAGTTCTTC. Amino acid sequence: CASSLRTGGKDEQFF.

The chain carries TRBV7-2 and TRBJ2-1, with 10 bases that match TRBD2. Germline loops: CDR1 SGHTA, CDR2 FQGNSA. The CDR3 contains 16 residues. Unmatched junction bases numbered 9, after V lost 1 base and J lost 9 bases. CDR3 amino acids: CASSLVASGRRGEQFF. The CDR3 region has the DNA TGTGCCAGCAGCTTAGTGGCTAGCGGGAGACGGGGTGAGCAGTTCTTC.

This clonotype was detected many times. The CDR3, as DNA: TGTGCCACCGCCTGGGGGGGCCAGGGGTCCAAAGAGACCCAGTACTTC. Translated, it gives CATAWGGQGSKETQYF. The chain recombines TRBV24-1 with TRBJ2-5, with D perhaps TRBD2 (7 bases). The CDR3 sequence is 16 residues long. The V and J ends lost 9 bases and 3 bases respectively, with 22 bases between them. Germline CDR1 is KGHDR and CDR2 is SFDVKD.

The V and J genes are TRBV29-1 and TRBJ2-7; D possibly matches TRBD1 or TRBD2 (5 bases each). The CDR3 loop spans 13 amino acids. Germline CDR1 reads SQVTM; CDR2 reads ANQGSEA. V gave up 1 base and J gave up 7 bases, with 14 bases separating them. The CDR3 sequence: CSVEGDRGREQYF. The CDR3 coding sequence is TGCAGCGTTGAAGGAGATCGGGGCCGGGAGCAGTACTTC.

The CDR3 loop is CSGKGETQYF. CDR3 nucleotides: TGCAGCGGAAAGGGGGAGACCCAGTACTTC. V is TRBV29-1 and J is TRBJ2-5, with D possibly TRBD1 on 5 matching bases. This CDR3 region has 10 residues. V lost 7 bases to trimming and J lost 5 bases, with 8 bases between them. Germline CDR1 and CDR2: SQVTM and ANQGSEA.

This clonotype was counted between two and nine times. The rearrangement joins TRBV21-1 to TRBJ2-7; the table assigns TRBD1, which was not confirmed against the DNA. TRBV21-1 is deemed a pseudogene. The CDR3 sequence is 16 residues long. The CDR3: CASRNASQVWAYEQYF. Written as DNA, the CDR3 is TGTGCCAGCAGAAACGCCTCACAGGTGTGGGCCTACGAGCAGTACTTC.

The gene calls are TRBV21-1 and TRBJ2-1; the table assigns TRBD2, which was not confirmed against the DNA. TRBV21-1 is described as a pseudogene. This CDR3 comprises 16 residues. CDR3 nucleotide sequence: TGTGCCAGCAGCAAAGGGGCTAGCGGGGCCTACAATGAGCAGTTCTTC. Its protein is CASSKGASGAYNEQFF.

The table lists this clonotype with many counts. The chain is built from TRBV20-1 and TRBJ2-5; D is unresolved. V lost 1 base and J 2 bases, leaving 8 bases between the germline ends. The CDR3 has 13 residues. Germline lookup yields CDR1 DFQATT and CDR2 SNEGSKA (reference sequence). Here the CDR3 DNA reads TGCAGTGCTAGAGTCGGGCCTCAAGAGACCCAGTACTTC. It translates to CSARVGPQETQYF.

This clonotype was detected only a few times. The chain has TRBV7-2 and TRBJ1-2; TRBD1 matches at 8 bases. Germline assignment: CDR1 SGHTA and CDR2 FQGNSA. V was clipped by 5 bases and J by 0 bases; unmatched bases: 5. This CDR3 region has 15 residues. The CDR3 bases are TGTGCCAGCAGCCGGAAACAGGGGGCTAACTATGGCTACACCTTC. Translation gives CASSRKQGANYGYTF.

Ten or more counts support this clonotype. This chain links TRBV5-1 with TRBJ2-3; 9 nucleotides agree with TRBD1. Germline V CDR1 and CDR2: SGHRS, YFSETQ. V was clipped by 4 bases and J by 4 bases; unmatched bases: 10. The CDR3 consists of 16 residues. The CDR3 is CASSVSGQGLADTQYF. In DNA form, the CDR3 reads TGCGCCAGCAGCGTATCGGGACAGGGCCTCGCAGATACGCAGTATTTT.

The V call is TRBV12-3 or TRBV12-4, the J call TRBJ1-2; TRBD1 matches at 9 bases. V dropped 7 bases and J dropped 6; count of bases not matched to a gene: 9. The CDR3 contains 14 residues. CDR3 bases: TGTGCCAGCATCTGGGGGACAGGGCGCCATGGCTACACCTTC. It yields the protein CASIWGTGRHGYTF.

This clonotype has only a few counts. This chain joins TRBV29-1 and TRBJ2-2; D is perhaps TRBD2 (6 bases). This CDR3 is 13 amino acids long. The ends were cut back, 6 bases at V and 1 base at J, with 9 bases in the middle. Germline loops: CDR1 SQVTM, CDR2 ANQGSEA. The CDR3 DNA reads TGCAGCGTCGGGGGTGGGAACACCGGGGAGCTGTTTTTT. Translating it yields CSVGGGNTGELFF.

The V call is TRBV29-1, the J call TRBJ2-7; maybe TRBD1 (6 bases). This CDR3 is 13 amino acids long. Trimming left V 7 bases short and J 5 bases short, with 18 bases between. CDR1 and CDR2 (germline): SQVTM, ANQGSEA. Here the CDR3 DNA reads TGCAGCGCTCGCCGAACAGGGTCCCACGAGCAGTACTTC. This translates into CSARRTGSHEQYF.

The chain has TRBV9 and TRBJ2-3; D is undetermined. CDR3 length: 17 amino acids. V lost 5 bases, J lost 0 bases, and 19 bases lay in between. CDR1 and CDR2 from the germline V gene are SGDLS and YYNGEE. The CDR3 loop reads CASSPKHLPSSTDTQYF. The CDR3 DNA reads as TGTGCCAGCAGTCCAAAACACCTACCTTCTAGCACAGATACGCAGTATTTT.